The clone carrying this TCR beta chain was seen only once. The antigen is unknown. This CDR3 has 14 residues. CDR1 and CDR2 from the germline V gene are SNHLY and FYNNEI. The V and J ends lost 8 bases and 3 bases respectively, with 16 bases between them. Indicated time point: week 35, safety follow-up. Topical imiquimod accompanied each vaccine dose, which consisted of 300 ug of mutant IDH1 20-mer peptide. The sample belongs to a study of a mutant IDH1 vaccine in newly diagnosed glioma. About the research overall: The initiation of vaccination occurred 4-6 weeks after radiotherapy alone, or with temozolomide cycles. Patients previously underwent radiotherapy, temozolomide, or both, and most underwent both.

The data were produced by immunoSEQ multiplex PCR, yet TCRdb's version contains in-frame clones alone and is incomplete. The sample carries about 56,000 clones, about 86% recorded once. The input for sequencing was PBMCs, taken from a glioma patient whose treatment included an IDH1 peptide vaccine. The V call is TRBV2, the J call TRBJ1-1, with D possibly being TRBD1 (5 bases). The clonotype originates from a man aged 40-50 years with glioma. CDR3 loop: CASDLGGGDTEAFF. DNA for the CDR3: TGTGCCAGCGACCTTGGGGGAGGGGACACTGAAGCTTTCTTT.